This T cell receptor (beta chain) was found in a study of response to subunit inactivated influenza vaccine. There are a few counts of this clonotype. No antigen is known for it. Germline lookup yields CDR1 DFQATT and CDR2 SNEGSKA (reference sequence). Between the trimmed V and J ends, which lost 5 bases and 7 bases, there was a span of 17 bases. This CDR3 has 14 amino acids. The study's findings and limits: Authors suggested each seasonal flu vaccination may recruit only limited numbers of new T cells.

TCRdb itself ran the RT-PCR reads through MiXCR, one entry per CDR3 protein. The sample includes about 780,000 distinct CDR3 sequences, less than 20% seen only once; the top ten take about a tenth. The J gene is TRBJ1-4, the V gene TRBV20-1; perhaps TRBD1 as D (6 bases). The sequence came from a middle-aged man who received an inactivated influenza vaccine. The material sequenced was PBMCs from blood, taken about 5 days after vaccination. CDR3 nucleotides: TGCAGTGCTCCCCGTCCGGGGGGCCGTGAAAAACTGTTTTTT. Amino acid sequence: CSAPRPGGREKLFF.